The 25 T cell receptor beta chains listed next were all sequenced from one sample in a study of blood T cells in healthy people across ages. A second PCR, run for roughly 7 to 12 cycles, used a sample-barcoded 5' primer plus a J-beta primer mix. TCRdb used MiXCR to reprocess the 5' RACE reads, holding one entry per CDR3 protein. This sample has around 500,000 distinct CDR3 sequences; roughly 48% occur once, and the top ten carry about 26%. The sample taken for sequencing was blood. The source of these receptors is a man older than 75 in good health.

The CDR3 reads CASSLRRADTQYF. The CDR3, as DNA: TGTGCCAGCAGTCTTCGCCGAGCAGATACGCAGTATTTT. The rearrangement uses TRBV27 and TRBJ2-3; D gene uncertain. Per the germline V gene, CDR1 is MNHEY and CDR2 is SMNVEV (reference sequence). V gave up 5 bases and J gave up 4 bases, with 10 bases separating them. There are 13 residues in the CDR3.

Concerning this clonotype itself: A read error is possible here, since a much larger clone lies one base away. The chain couples TRBV29-1 to TRBJ2-3; 8 bases match TRBD2. The CDR3 is 18 amino acids. The trim removed 7 bases at V and 0 bases at J, leaving 18 bases unmatched. Germline CDR1 SQVTM, CDR2 ANQGSEA. The CDR3 is CSAYPNDWASGSTDTQYF. The CDR3 DNA follows: TGCAGCGCTTACCCCAACGATTGGGCTAGCGGGAGCACAGATACGCAGTATTTT.

The genes are TRBV7-9 and TRBJ2-4; D is unclear. The V gene lost 5 bases and the J gene lost 6 bases, with 8 bases spanning the gap. Germline lookup yields CDR1 SEHNR and CDR2 FQNEAQ (reference sequence). The CDR3 contains 12 residues. The CDR3 nucleotides are TGTGCCAGCAGCCCCATGGGAAACATTCAGTACTTC. Its translation: CASSPMGNIQYF.

The chain links TRBV27 to TRBJ1-5; D remains ambiguous. In germline, CDR1 is MNHEY, CDR2 SMNVEV (reference sequence). Between the trimmed V and J ends, which lost 2 bases and 7 bases, there was a span of 12 bases. This CDR3 region has 14 residues. As DNA, the CDR3 is TGTGCCAGCAGTTTAAGCTCCGGAAGGCAGCCCCAGCATTTT. Translation: CASSLSSGRQPQHF.

The CDR3 DNA sequence: TGCAGTGCTCGAACGGCGGCGAACACTGAAGCTTTCTTT. The encoded protein is CSARTAANTEAFF. J is TRBJ1-1 and V is TRBV20-1, with D unresolved. Germline V gene lookup returns CDR1 DFQATT and CDR2 SNEGSKA (reference sequence). The CDR3 is 13 amino acids. Between the trimmed V and J ends, which lost 5 bases and 1 base, there was a span of 11 bases.

In the case of this clonotype: A much larger clone differs from this one at a single base, so this may be a read error. The rearrangement uses TRBV6-6 and TRBJ1-2, with a possible D match to TRBD1 (5 bases). Germline lookup yields CDR1 MNHNY and CDR2 SVGAGI (reference sequence). Between the trimmed V and J ends, which lost 10 bases and 6 bases, there was a span of 15 bases. The CDR3 loop spans 12 amino acids. CDR3 nucleotides: TGTGCCAACAGCCCCGGGGGGAATGGCTACACCTTC. This translates into CANSPGGNGYTF.

The V and J genes are TRBV7-2 and TRBJ2-1; tentative D call: TRBD2 (6 bases). Between the trimmed V and J ends, which lost 1 base and 9 bases, there was a span of 13 bases. CDR1 and CDR2 (germline): SGHTA, FQGNSA. CDR3 size: 14 residues. For the CDR3, the DNA is TGTGCCAGCAGCTTAGATTACGGGAGCGGTGAGCAGTTCTTC. It yields the protein CASSLDYGSGEQFF.

This clonotype was observed a few times. The chain uses TRBV9 and TRBJ2-3; 7 nucleotides match TRBD2. V lost 0 bases, J lost 2 bases, and 6 bases stayed unmatched. This CDR3 spans 16 amino acids. Germline V lookup: CDR1 SGDLS, CDR2 YYNGEE. CDR3 bases: TGTGCCAGCAGCGTAGGGACGGGAGGACTCACAGATACGCAGTATTTT. Its translation: CASSVGTGGLTDTQYF.

This clonotype was observed a handful of times. The rearrangement links TRBV20-1 to TRBJ2-7; D perhaps matches TRBD1 (5 bases). The CDR3 is made up of 15 amino acids. V lost 2 bases to trimming and J lost 2 bases, with 16 bases between them. Germline CDR1 and CDR2: DFQATT and SNEGSKA (reference sequence). The CDR3 here is CSARSDSYFAYEQYF. The DNA for the CDR3 is TGCAGTGCTAGATCCGACAGCTACTTTGCCTACGAGCAGTACTTC.

The CDR3 DNA reads as TGCAGCGTTGAACAAGGGATAGATACGCAGTATTTT. Protein product: CSVEQGIDTQYF. The rearrangement links TRBV29-1 to TRBJ2-3; D gene uncertain. V was pared by 2 bases and J by 5 bases, with 8 bases between. The germline gives CDR1 SQVTM, CDR2 ANQGSEA. The CDR3 length is 12 residues.

The chain uses TRBV6-6 and TRBJ2-3; the D gene is possibly TRBD1 (5 bases). Trimming removed 6 bases from V and 6 bases from J, with 19 bases in between. Germline lookup yields CDR1 MNHNY and CDR2 SVGAGI (reference sequence). The CDR3 runs 15 residues. CDR3 DNA sequence: TGTGCCAGCAGCCCAGAAGGGGTTTTCGGGGATACGCAGTATTTT. Protein sequence: CASSPEGVFGDTQYF.

This clonotype was seen repeatedly, ten times or more. V usage is TRBV29-1 and J usage is TRBJ2-7; D remains ambiguous. Trimming cost V 7 bases and J 0 bases, with 13 bases left between them. Germline V gene lookup returns CDR1 SQVTM and CDR2 ANQGSEA. The CDR3 length is 13 residues. This CDR3 reads CSASRGASYEQYF. The CDR3 DNA is TGCAGCGCATCGCGAGGTGCCTCCTACGAGCAGTACTTC.

The V gene is TRBV3-1, the J gene TRBJ2-1; D remains ambiguous. Germline V gene sequence: CDR1 LGHDT, CDR2 YNNKEL (reference sequence). V gave up 1 base and J gave up 12 bases, with 10 bases separating them. This CDR3 region has 12 residues. The chain's CDR3 is CASSQVGRLQFF. The CDR3 DNA reads as TGTGCCAGCAGCCAAGTTGGGCGCCTGCAGTTCTTC.

The rearrangement links TRBV12-3 or TRBV12-4 to TRBJ1-1; 7 nucleotides line up with TRBD1. This CDR3 has 14 residues. V trimming: 6 bases; J trimming: 1 base; junction bases outside the gene matches: 5. CDR3 region: CASRLNRGNTEAFF. For the CDR3, the DNA is TGTGCCAGCAGGCTAAACAGGGGGAACACTGAAGCTTTCTTT.

Comment on this clonotype: One end of the junction fails to match germline, which may point to a read error. The rearrangement links TRBV7-3 to TRBJ2-3; either TRBD1 or TRBD2 may supply D (5 bases each). The CDR3 runs 15 residues. Germline V CDR1 and CDR2: SGHTA, FQGTGA. The DNA for the CDR3 is TGTGCCAACAGCTTACTAGGGGCAGGGACAGATACGCAGTATTTT. It yields the protein CANSLLGAGTDTQYF.

This clonotype was seen once. The chain recombines TRBV30 with TRBJ1-6, with D hard to call. CDR3 length: 16 residues. V was clipped by 2 bases and J by 2 bases, with 13 bases between them. Germline V gene data show CDR1 as GTSNPN and CDR2 as SVGIG (reference sequence). The CDR3 loop reads CAWSFPGRTYNSPLHF. The CDR3 nucleotides read TGTGCCTGGAGTTTCCCTGGACGGACCTATAATTCACCCCTCCACTTT.

There are many counts of this clonotype. The rearrangement joins TRBV6-5 to TRBJ1-1, with 8 bases lining up with TRBD1. Germline values: CDR1 MNHEY, CDR2 SVGAGI. There are 13 residues in the CDR3. With 5 bases clipped from V and 4 bases from J, the junction kept 3 bases outside the gene matches. CDR3 region: CASSRGQATEAFF. The CDR3 DNA reads as TGTGCCAGCAGTCGGGGACAGGCCACTGAAGCTTTCTTT.

This clonotype was counted only a few times. The gene calls are TRBV4-2 and TRBJ2-5, with 15 bases lining up with TRBD2. Per the germline V gene, CDR1 is LGHNA and CDR2 is YNFKEQ. The CDR3 has 16 residues. V lost 3 bases, J lost 11 bases, and 10 bases stayed unmatched. CDR3 sequence: CASSHTGLAGGNEQYF. CDR3 sequence (DNA): TGTGCCAGCAGCCACACGGGACTAGCGGGGGGCAATGAGCAGTACTTC.

This chain links TRBV6-2 or TRBV6-3 with TRBJ2-7; 8 nucleotides align to TRBD2. V shed 6 bases and J 0 bases; nucleotides not matched to a gene: 7. The CDR3 loop spans 15 amino acids. Germline assignment: CDR1 MNHEY and CDR2 SVGEGT. CDR3 bases: TGTGCCAGCAGCCCCTCGGGGGGGAGCTCCTACGAGCAGTACTTC. Its protein product is CASSPSGGSSYEQYF.

The rearrangement uses TRBV15 and TRBJ1-4; D gene ambiguous. This CDR3 contains 14 residues. Trimming shortened V by 0 bases and J by 14 bases, and 16 bases separated the two germline ends. Germline V gene data show CDR1 as LNHNV and CDR2 as YYDKDF (reference sequence). CDR3: CATSRDKIGRVLFF. In DNA, the CDR3 is TGTGCCACCAGCAGAGATAAGATCGGGAGGGTCCTGTTTTTT.

Here the CDR3 DNA reads TGTGCCAGCTCACCAGGGACGGAGAGTAGCGAGCAGTACTTC. Translating gives CASSPGTESSEQYF. The chain combines TRBV18 with TRBJ2-4; D could derive from TRBD1 or TRBD2 (5 bases each). The J call may be mistaken, given a closer DNA end match to TRBJ2-7. This CDR3 has 14 residues. CDR1 KGHSH and CDR2 LQKENI come from the germline V gene.

V is TRBV4-3 and J is TRBJ1-2; weak D call: TRBD1 (6 bases). From germline, CDR1 is LGHNA and CDR2 YSLEER. The CDR3 sequence is 18 residues long. Trimming left V 0 bases short and J 4 bases short, with 21 bases between. CDR3 loop: CASSQDRGRGGYGYGYTF. The CDR3 DNA reads TGCGCCAGCAGCCAAGATCGGGGTAGGGGGGGCTACGGCTATGGCTACACCTTC.

Comments on this clonotype: Germline and junction disagree at one end, which may indicate a read error. This chain joins TRBV7-2 and TRBJ1-6; D gene ambiguous. The CDR3 is 13 residues long. Germline CDR1 SGHTA, CDR2 FQGNSA. The CDR3, as DNA: TGTGTCAGCACCTTAGCATATAATTCACCCCTCCACTTT. Its protein product is CVSTLAYNSPLHF.

This clonotype was seen a handful of times. The V and J genes are TRBV14 and TRBJ2-5, with 7 nucleotides matching TRBD2. J gave up 0 bases and V 3 bases, and 7 bases lay outside the gene matches. The CDR3 covers 16 residues. Germline V gene lookup returns CDR1 SGHDN and CDR2 FVKESK. CDR3 region: CASSQYRGEYQETQYF. The CDR3 nucleotides read TGTGCCAGCAGCCAGTACCGGGGGGAGTACCAAGAGACCCAGTACTTC.

V gene TRBV20-1 combines with J gene TRBJ1-1; maybe TRBD1 (5 bases). V lost 6 bases and J lost 4, with 12 bases in between. Germline loops: CDR1 DFQATT, CDR2 SNEGSKA (reference sequence). The CDR3 has 12 amino acids. The CDR3 bases are TGCAGTGCACGACGGGGGAGCACTGAAGCTTTCTTT. Encoded protein: CSARRGSTEAFF.